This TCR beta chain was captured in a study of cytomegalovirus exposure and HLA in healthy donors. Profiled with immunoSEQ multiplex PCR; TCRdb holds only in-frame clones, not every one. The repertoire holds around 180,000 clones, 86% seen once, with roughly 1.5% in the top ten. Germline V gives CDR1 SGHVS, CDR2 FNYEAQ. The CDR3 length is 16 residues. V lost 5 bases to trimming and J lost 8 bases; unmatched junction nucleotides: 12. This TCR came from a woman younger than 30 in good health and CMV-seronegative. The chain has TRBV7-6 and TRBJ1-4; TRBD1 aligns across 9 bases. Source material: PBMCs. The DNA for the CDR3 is TGTGCCAGCAGCGGCGCTGGGGACAGGGTACGAGAAAAACTGTTTTTT. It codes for CASSGAGDRVREKLFF. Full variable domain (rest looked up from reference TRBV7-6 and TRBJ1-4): GAGVSQSPRYKVTKRGQDVALRCDPISGHVSLYWYRQALGQGPEFLTYFNYEAQQDKSGLPNDRFSAERPEGSISTLTIQRTEQRDSAMYRCASSGAGDRVREKLFFGSGTQLSVL.